Shown below are 9 T cell receptor beta chains from a single sample sequenced in a study of cytotoxic CD8 clonotypes in ibrutinib-treated CLL. Sequenced by immunoSEQ multiplex PCR; TCRdb stores in-frame clones only, minus some. The sample contains some 200,000 clones, over 55% of which appear only once. This specimen consisted of PBMCs, obtained after 24 months of ibrutinib treatment. These receptors originate from a human donor with chronic lymphocytic leukemia.

The DNA for the CDR3 is TGTGCCAGCAGCGTAGTTAGCGGGAGAGGGGGTGAGCAGTTCTTC. Encoded protein: CASSVVSGRGGEQFF. The chain has TRBV9 and TRBJ2-1, with 9 bases matching TRBD2. V was clipped by 0 bases and J by 9 bases; unmatched bases: 7. CDR3 length equals 15 residues. Germline V lookup: CDR1 SGDLS, CDR2 YYNGEE. Full variable domain (missing parts from reference TRBV9 and TRBJ2-1): DSGVTQTPKHLITATGQRVTLRCSPRSGDLSVYWYQQSLDQGLQFLIQYYNGEERAKGNILERFSAQQFPDLHSELNLSSLELGDSALYFCASSVVSGRGGEQFFGPGTRLTVL.

This clone was detected only a few times. The V and J genes are TRBV5-4 and TRBJ2-1; 7 nucleotides agree with TRBD1. The V gene end was trimmed by 2 bases and the J gene end by 4 bases; junction bases not matched to a gene: 6. Germline values: CDR1 SGHNT, CDR2 YYREEE (reference sequence). The CDR3 length is 15 residues. CDR3 loop: CASSFDRDTYNEQFF. CDR3 in DNA: TGTGCCAGCAGCTTTGACAGGGATACTTACAATGAGCAGTTCTTC.

This clone was found once. The rearrangement uses TRBV5-1 and TRBJ1-4; no clear D. This CDR3 region has 14 residues. V was clipped by 4 bases and J by 8 bases, with 15 bases between them. The germline V gene encodes CDR1 SGHRS and CDR2 YFSETQ. CDR3 protein: CASSKQDGNEKLFF. CDR3 bases: TGCGCCAGCAGCAAGCAAGACGGGAACGAAAAACTGTTTTTT.

The chain uses TRBV5-4 and TRBJ2-5; D gene unclear. The germline CDR1 and CDR2 sequences are SGHNT and YYREEE (reference sequence). With 4 bases removed from V and 1 base from J, the gap between germline ends came to 14 bases. The CDR3 sequence is 15 residues long. CDR3 sequence (DNA): TGTGCCAGCAGCACTCTACACGGATCCCAAGAGACCCAGTACTTC. This gives the protein CASSTLHGSQETQYF. The entire variable domain, with the rest obtained from reference TRBV5-4 and TRBJ2-5, is as follows: ETGVTQSPTHLIKTRGQQVTLRCSSQSGHNTVSWYQQALGQGPQFIFQYYREEENGRGNFPPRFSGLQFPNYSSELNVNALELDDSALYLCASSTLHGSQETQYFGPGTRLLVL.

The V gene is TRBV15, the J gene TRBJ2-7, with D possibly TRBD1 on 5 matching bases. The CDR3 covers 13 residues. Germline V gene data show CDR1 as LNHNV and CDR2 as YYDKDF (reference sequence). Trimming took off 8 bases at V and 0 bases at J, with 11 bases between the two ends. DNA of the CDR3: TGTGCCACCTCTGTCAGGGCCTCCTACGAGCAGTACTTC. The encoded protein is CATSVRASYEQYF.

This chain uses TRBV11-2 with TRBJ1-5, with a possible D match to TRBD1 (5 bases). The CDR3 has 15 residues. Germline-derived CDR1 and CDR2 are SGHAT and FQNNGV. With 5 bases removed from V and 2 bases from J, the gap between germline ends came to 13 bases. Here the CDR3 DNA reads TGTGCCAGCAGCCCCGGGGCCTCCGGCAATCAGCCCCAGCATTTT. Translated, it gives CASSPGASGNQPQHF. Based on the CDR3 plus reference TRBV11-2 and TRBJ1-5, the full variable domain is EAGVAQSPRYKIIEKRQSVAFWCNPISGHATLYWYQQILGQGPKLLIQFQNNGVVDDSQLPKDRFSAERLKGVDSTLKIQPAKLEDSAVYLCASSPGASGNQPQHFGDGTRLSIL.

The gene calls are TRBV7-2 and TRBJ2-7; TRBD1 agrees at 11 bases. From germline, CDR1 is SGHTA and CDR2 FQGNSA. The CDR3 consists of 16 residues. With V trimmed by 3 bases and J by 4 bases, 8 bases remained unmatched. CDR3 coding DNA: TGTGCCAGCAGCTTCGGAGGACAGGGGGCGGCGTACGAGCAGTACTTC. Its protein is CASSFGGQGAAYEQYF.

This chain connects TRBV27 to TRBJ2-5, with no clear D. CDR3 length: 13 residues. The V gene's germline CDR1 is MNHEY and CDR2 SMNVEV (reference sequence). The ends were cut back, 1 base at V and 5 bases at J, with 8 bases in the middle. The CDR3 is CASSLFSSETQYF. The CDR3 bases are TGTGCCAGCAGTTTATTTTCTTCGGAGACCCAGTACTTC.

This clone came up a few times. The chain recombines TRBV27 with TRBJ2-7; 8 bases line up with TRBD1. The V gene end was trimmed by 8 bases and the J gene end by 3 bases; junction bases not matched to a gene: 9. This CDR3 is 14 amino acids long. Germline V gene data show CDR1 as MNHEY and CDR2 as SMNVEV (reference sequence). The CDR3 DNA is TGTGCCAGCTCGAGGAGGGGACAGGACTACGAGCAGTACTTC. Its protein product is CASSRRGQDYEQYF.